The entry below describes one TCR beta chain. Assay: immunoSEQ multiplex PCR; the TCRdb copy retains only in-frame clones and omits some. The sample lists about 5,400 clones, about 69% seen once, with approximately 12% in the top ten. Germline assignment: CDR1 MNHEY and CDR2 SMNVEV (reference sequence). Trimming pared 11 bases from V and 5 bases from J, leaving 17 bases between. The CDR3 has 13 amino acids. This sample is part of a study of chemoradiotherapy in HPV16-positive cancers. The wider study: A couple of HPV16-positive patients' cells yielded candidate HPV-specific clones and common motifs.

This chain links TRBV27 with TRBJ2-3; D is perhaps TRBD2 (7 bases). The sequence derives from a human donor with HPV-associated anogenital cancer. The material was tumor tissue, obtained from a patient who underwent chemoradiotherapy. The CDR3 DNA reads TGTGCCGTACATGGGGGCGGGAGAGATACGCAGTATTTT. Protein product: CAVHGGGRDTQYF.